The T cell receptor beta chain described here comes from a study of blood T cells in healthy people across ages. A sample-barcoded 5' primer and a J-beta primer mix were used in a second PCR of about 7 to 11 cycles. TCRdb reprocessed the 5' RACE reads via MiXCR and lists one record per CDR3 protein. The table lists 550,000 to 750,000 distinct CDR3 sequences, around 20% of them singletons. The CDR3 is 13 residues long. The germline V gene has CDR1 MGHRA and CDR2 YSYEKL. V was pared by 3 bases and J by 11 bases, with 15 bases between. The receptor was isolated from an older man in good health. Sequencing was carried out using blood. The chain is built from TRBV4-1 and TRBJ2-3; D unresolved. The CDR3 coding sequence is TGCGCCAGCAGCCAGGGGTCGTGGGCTAGGCAGTATTTT. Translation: CASSQGSWARQYF.